The present TCR beta chain was sequenced within a study of CD8 T cells in Susac syndrome. Sequencing of TCR beta drew on CD8+ and CD4+ T cells from blood. Bulk CD8+ and CD4+ cells came from magnetic negative isolation; CD8+ TEMRA by FACS. Reverse transcription of roughly 0.5 to 1 ug RNA was carried out with random hexamers. The authors amplified TCR beta CDR3 across 54 Vbeta and 13 Jbeta using immunoSEQ multiplex PCR. TCRdb called the immunoSEQ multiplex PCR reads again in MiXCR, with one record for every CDR3 protein. There are about 290,000 distinct CDR3 sequences in the sample; about 89% occur only once, and around 0.18% lies in the top ten. The CDR3 is 15 amino acids. Germline V gene data show CDR1 as SEHNR and CDR2 as FQNEAQ (reference sequence). V shed 8 bases and J shed 5 bases, with 16 bases lying between them.

What was sequenced was CD8+ T cells from PBMCs. The chain is built from TRBV7-9 and TRBJ1-6; perhaps TRBD1 as D (5 bases). This receptor was identified in a human donor with multiple sclerosis. CDR3 in DNA: TGTGCCAGCGAGGCGCTGCAGGGCCATAATTCACCCCTCCACTTT. Translated: CASEALQGHNSPLHF.